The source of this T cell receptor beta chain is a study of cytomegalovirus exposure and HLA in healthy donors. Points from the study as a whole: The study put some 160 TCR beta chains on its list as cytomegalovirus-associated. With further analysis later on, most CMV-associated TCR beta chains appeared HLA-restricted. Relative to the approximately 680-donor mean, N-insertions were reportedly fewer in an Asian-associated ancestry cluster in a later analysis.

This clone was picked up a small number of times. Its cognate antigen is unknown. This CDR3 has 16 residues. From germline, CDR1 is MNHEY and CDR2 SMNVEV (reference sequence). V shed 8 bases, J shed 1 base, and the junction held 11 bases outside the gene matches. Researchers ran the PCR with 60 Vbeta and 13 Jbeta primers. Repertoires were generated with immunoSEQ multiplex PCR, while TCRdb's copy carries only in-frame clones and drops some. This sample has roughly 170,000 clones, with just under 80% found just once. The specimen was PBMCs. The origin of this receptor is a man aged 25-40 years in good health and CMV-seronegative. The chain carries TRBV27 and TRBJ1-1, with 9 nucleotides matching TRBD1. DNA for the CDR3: TGTGCCAGCCATGCTCCGGGACAGGGATCGAACACTGAAGCTTTCTTT. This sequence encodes CASHAPGQGSNTEAFF.